Presented here are 23 T cell receptor beta chains from one specimen sequenced in a study of T cells in Graves' hyperthyroidism and ophthalmopathy. The source material, RNA transcripts, was used to amplify TCR beta CDR3 regions. A set of HTBI primers served as the primers for a first-round RT-PCR of the TCR CDR3. MiXCR, applied by TCRdb to the multiplex PCR reads, yields one record per CDR3 protein. The sample lists under 550,000 distinct CDR3 sequences; roughly 15% were seen once. Sequencing input: blood. These TCRs come from a woman aged 18-35 years with Graves' hyperthyroidism.

This clonotype was seen many times. The chain couples TRBV28 to TRBJ2-5; D remains unclear. V lost 1 base, J lost 1 base, and 7 bases lay in between. CDR1 and CDR2 from the germline V gene are MDHEN and SYDVKM. The length of the CDR3 is 14 residues. CDR3 region: CASSLSTSQETQYF. The CDR3 DNA reads as TGTGCCAGCAGTTTATCGACCAGCCAAGAGACCCAGTACTTC.

This clonotype came up a few times. V gene TRBV20-1 combines with J gene TRBJ2-1; 9 bases are a match to TRBD1. This CDR3 region has 13 residues. Germline V gene data show CDR1 as DFQATT and CDR2 as SNEGSKA (reference sequence). Germline trimming cut 8 bases from V and 3 bases from J; bases unmatched to any gene: 5. CDR3 amino acids: CSPRTGVYNEQFF. CDR3 in DNA: TGCAGTCCAAGGACAGGGGTCTACAATGAGCAGTTCTTC.

This clonotype was seen repeatedly, ten times or more. CDR3 residues: CASSPGGAGGELFF. The CDR3 DNA is TGCGCCAGCAGTCCAGGGGGCGCCGGCGGGGAGCTGTTTTTT. This sequence joins TRBV5-1 and TRBJ2-2; 8 nucleotides line up with TRBD1. The V gene end was trimmed by 5 bases and the J gene end by 7 bases; junction bases not matched to a gene: 7. The CDR3 is 14 residues long. Germline assignment: CDR1 SGHRS and CDR2 YFSETQ.

The rearrangement joins TRBV28 to TRBJ2-3; D not resolved. In germline, CDR1 is MDHEN, CDR2 SYDVKM. This CDR3 comprises 16 residues. V lost 5 bases and J 2 bases, leaving 17 bases between the germline ends. This chain's CDR3 is CASSPLKGPDTDTQYF. In DNA form, the CDR3 reads TGTGCCAGCAGTCCCTTGAAGGGTCCGGACACAGATACGCAGTATTTT.

This clonotype came up a few times. The chain couples TRBV7-9 to TRBJ1-2, with D possibly matching TRBD1 (6 bases). The ends were cut back, 4 bases at V and 5 bases at J, with 20 bases in the middle. The germline gives CDR1 SEHNR, CDR2 FQNEAQ (reference sequence). The CDR3 contains 16 residues. CDR3 protein: CASSSQDSMNLYGYTF. In nucleotides, the CDR3 is TGTGCCAGCAGCTCGCAGGACAGCATGAACCTATATGGCTACACCTTC. Full variable domain (rest looked up from reference TRBV7-9 and TRBJ1-2): DTGVSQNPRHKITKRGQNVTFRCDPISEHNRLYWYRQTLGQGPEFLTYFQNEAQLEKSRLLSDRFSAERPKGSFSTLEIQRTEQGDSAMYLCASSSQDSMNLYGYTFGSGTRLTVV.

This clonotype was seen repeatedly, ten times or more. The chain links TRBV20-1 to TRBJ2-1; 10 bases line up with TRBD2. J lost 6 bases, V lost 7 bases, and 9 bases had no gene match. The germline CDR1 and CDR2 sequences are DFQATT and SNEGSKA (reference sequence). This CDR3 has 14 residues. CDR3 nucleotide sequence: TGCAGTGTCAGCGGTCTAGCGGGAGCCAATGAGCAGTTCTTC. Residues: CSVSGLAGANEQFF.

This chain connects TRBV11-2 to TRBJ2-7, with D perhaps matching TRBD2 (6 bases). There are 16 residues in the CDR3. The V end was cut by 4 bases, the J end by 1 base, with 17 bases between. The germline V gene has CDR1 SGHAT and CDR2 FQNNGV. This chain's CDR3 is CASSYPRVAASYEQYF. The CDR3 DNA reads as TGTGCCAGCAGCTACCCTCGTGTAGCGGCGTCCTACGAGCAGTACTTC.

This clonotype was found many times. The V call is TRBV12-3 or TRBV12-4, the J call TRBJ1-1; D perhaps matches TRBD1 (5 bases). This CDR3 is 13 amino acids long. Deletions cut 5 bases from V and 5 bases from J, with 12 bases between. CDR3 region: CASSLPRGTEAFF. The DNA for the CDR3 is TGTGCCAGCAGTCTCCCTAGGGGAACTGAAGCTTTCTTT.

V usage is TRBV7-3 and J usage is TRBJ1-5; 8 positions match TRBD1. From germline, CDR1 is SGHTA and CDR2 FQGTGA. Trimming took 5 bases from V and 6 from J; bases not matched to a gene: 12. This CDR3 contains 16 residues. CDR3 loop: CASSLLSQGVGQPQHF. CDR3 coding DNA: TGTGCCAGCAGCCTCCTCTCACAGGGGGTTGGTCAGCCCCAGCATTTT.

This clonotype was observed many times. The V call is TRBV7-8, the J call TRBJ2-4, with no clear D. This CDR3 spans 16 amino acids. Germline V gives CDR1 SGHVS, CDR2 FQNEAQ. Trimming left V 1 base short and J 0 bases short, with 10 bases between. The CDR3 reads CASSLEGREAKNIQYF. The CDR3 region has the DNA TGTGCCAGCAGCTTAGAAGGACGCGAAGCCAAAAACATTCAGTACTTC.

This chain links TRBV7-3 with TRBJ2-1; 7 bases agree with TRBD2. The J segment lost 0 bases and the V segment lost 2 bases, leaving 7 bases of the junction unmatched. Germline V gives CDR1 SGHTA, CDR2 FQGTGA. The CDR3 contains 17 residues. The chain's CDR3 is CASSLFLGGSSYNEQFF. Here the CDR3 DNA reads TGTGCCAGCAGCTTATTTCTGGGCGGGAGCTCCTACAATGAGCAGTTCTTC.

The table lists this clonotype with many counts. J is TRBJ1-2 and V is TRBV27, with D unclear. The germline V gene encodes CDR1 MNHEY and CDR2 SMNVEV (reference sequence). The CDR3 totals 17 residues. V gave up 4 bases and J gave up 3 bases, with 21 bases separating them. The CDR3 sequence: CASSSSPGRVADYGYTF. CDR3 nucleotide sequence: TGTGCCAGCAGTTCCAGCCCGGGGAGGGTTGCGGACTATGGCTACACCTTC.

With regard to this clonotype: A much larger clonotype is one base distant, so this may be a read error. V gene TRBV4-3 combines with J gene TRBJ1-1; D gene unclear. The CDR3 is 13 residues long. The V end was cut by 4 bases, the J end by 4 bases, with 10 bases between. In germline, CDR1 is LGHNA, CDR2 YSLEER. The CDR3 region is CASSRSGCTEAFF. CDR3 sequence (DNA): TGCGCCAGCAGCCGTTCCGGTTGCACTGAAGCTTTCTTT.

This clonotype was detected once. The rearrangement joins TRBV6-2 or TRBV6-3 to TRBJ1-2; perhaps TRBD1 as D (5 bases). Looked up from germline, CDR1 is MNHEY and CDR2 is SVGEGT. The CDR3 sequence is 13 residues long. V shed 5 bases and J shed 6 bases, with 13 bases lying between them. The DNA for the CDR3 is TGTGCCAGCAGTAAATTAGGGGCGGATGGCTACACCTTC. It specifies CASSKLGADGYTF.

This clonotype showed up many times. This chain uses TRBV20-1 with TRBJ2-7; D gene ambiguous. Germline V lookup: CDR1 DFQATT, CDR2 SNEGSKA (reference sequence). V shed 6 bases and J shed 2 bases, with 11 bases lying between them. CDR3 length: 12 amino acids. This chain's CDR3 is CSAQTQTYEQYF. In DNA form, the CDR3 reads TGCAGTGCCCAAACTCAAACCTACGAGCAGTACTTC.

This clonotype was counted ten times or more. V and J are TRBV6-1 and TRBJ2-3; maybe TRBD2 (5 bases). Germline assignment: CDR1 MNHNS and CDR2 SASEGT. The V end was cut by 1 base, the J end by 4 bases, with 6 bases between. This CDR3 spans 13 amino acids. CDR3 coding DNA: TGTGCCAGCAGTGAAGGGGGAGCAGATACGCAGTATTTT. Translating it yields CASSEGGADTQYF.

With respect to this clonotype: It may be a read error: a sequence one base away is much more abundant. The gene calls are TRBV4-2 and TRBJ2-1; D uncertain. The CDR3 has 12 residues. Germline V lookup: CDR1 LGHNA, CDR2 YNFKEQ. V lost 0 bases and J 10 bases, leaving 7 bases between the germline ends. The CDR3 bases are TGTGCCAGCAGCCAAGACGTGAGCGAGCAGTTCTTC. This gives the protein CASSQDVSEQFF.

A word on this clonotype: A much larger clone differs from this one at a single base, so this may be a read error. CDR3 amino acids: CASSAGRGDYGYTF. CDR3 nucleotides: TGTGCCAGCAGCGCCGGACGGGGGGACTATGGCTACACCTTC. The chain couples TRBV9 to TRBJ1-2; D possibly corresponds to TRBD1 (5 bases). Deletions cut 3 bases from V and 3 bases from J, with 12 bases between. CDR1 and CDR2 from the germline V gene are SGDLS and YYNGEE. The CDR3 length is 14 residues.

The table lists this clonotype with a few counts. The rearrangement uses TRBV3-1 and TRBJ1-5, with D maybe TRBD1 (5 bases). The V end lost 0 bases, the J end lost 7 bases, and 13 bases lay between the germline ends. The CDR3 spans 15 residues. Germline V gives CDR1 LGHDT, CDR2 YNNKEL (reference sequence). The CDR3: CASSQDTRGRQPQHF. The CDR3 DNA reads as TGTGCCAGCAGCCAAGATACAAGGGGTCGACAGCCCCAGCATTTT.

This clonotype showed up just a few times. The V and J genes are TRBV6-1 and TRBJ2-5; D call uncertain. The CDR3 is 14 residues long. The V end was cut by 3 bases, the J end by 0 bases, with 8 bases between. Germline-derived CDR1 and CDR2 are MNHNS and SASEGT. CDR3 sequence (DNA): TGTGCCAGCAGTGACATGGGAAACCAAGAGACCCAGTACTTC. Encoded protein: CASSDMGNQETQYF.

The chain has TRBV10-3 and TRBJ2-1, with TRBD1 matching 9 bases. The CDR3 covers 15 residues. After removal of 6 bases from V and 3 bases from J, the junction contained 6 bases not matched to a gene. CDR1 is ENHRY and CDR2 is SYGVKD in the germline V gene. In DNA, the CDR3 is TGTGCCATCAGAGAACAGGGGGCAAACTACAATGAGCAGTTCTTC. Amino acids: CAIREQGANYNEQFF.

In this sample, this clonotype turned up once. The chain joins TRBV18 to TRBJ1-3, with D possibly matching TRBD1 (5 bases). This CDR3 region has 16 residues. CDR1 and CDR2 (germline): KGHSH, LQKENI. Trimming stripped 4 bases from V and 0 bases from J, with 13 bases between. This CDR3 is CASSHRDGNSGNTIYF. The CDR3 DNA is TGTGCCAGCTCACACCGGGACGGGAACTCTGGAAACACCATATATTTT. Full variable domain (remainder filled in from reference TRBV18 and TRBJ1-3): NAGVMQNPRHLVRRRGQEARLRCSPMKGHSHVYWYRQLPEEGLKFMVYLQKENIIDESGMPKERFSAEFPKEGPSILRIQQVVRGDSAAYFCASSHRDGNSGNTIYFGEGSWLTVV.

The sample holds many counts of this clonotype. The chain joins TRBV5-5 to TRBJ2-2; 11 bases are a match to TRBD1. This CDR3 has 14 amino acids. J lost 7 bases, V lost 4 bases, and 3 bases had no gene match. Germline-derived CDR1 and CDR2 are SGHKS and YYEKEE (reference sequence). This chain's CDR3 is CASSRTGGIGELFF. CDR3 DNA sequence: TGTGCCAGCAGCCGGACAGGGGGCATCGGGGAGCTGTTTTTT. Drawing the rest from reference TRBV5-5 and TRBJ2-2, the complete variable domain is DAGVTQSPTHLIKTRGQQVTLRCSPISGHKSVSWYQQVLGQGPQFIFQYYEKEERGRGNFPDRFSARQFPNYSSELNVNALLLGDSALYLCASSRTGGIGELFFGEGSRLTVL.